These 15 T cell receptor beta chains originate from one sample sequenced in a study of T-cell reconstitution after alpha-beta-depleted transplantation in children. Construction of the TCRbeta library involved unique molecular identifiers. TCRdb re-called the PCR reads through MiXCR, storing one row per CDR3 protein. The data contain 700,000 to 850,000 distinct CDR3 sequences, about 15% of them seen just once; the ten biggest clones take up around 5.3%. This specimen was PBMCs, mostly from graft donor cells, taken 360 days after TCRalphabeta/CD19-depleted stem cell transplant. These receptors came from a male patient younger than 18 who had a stem cell transplant for acute lymphoblastic leukemia, so the T cells may come from the graft donor.

V and J are TRBV7-3 and TRBJ2-7, with 11 nucleotides matching TRBD1. Germline V gene sequence: CDR1 SGHTA, CDR2 FQGTGA. The J segment lost 3 bases and the V segment lost 4 bases, leaving 17 bases of the junction unmatched. The CDR3 extends over 19 amino acids. CDR3 amino acids: CASSSPPGQGVLLDYEQYF. The CDR3, as DNA: TGTGCCAGCAGCTCGCCTCCGGGACAGGGGGTCTTGTTGGACTACGAGCAGTACTTC.

This clonotype has just a few counts. The chain uses TRBV2 and TRBJ2-1, with a possible D match to TRBD1 (5 bases). In germline, CDR1 is SNHLY, CDR2 FYNNEI. The CDR3 is 17 amino acids. Trimming removed 2 bases at V and 1 base at J, with 15 bases between. The CDR3 DNA follows: TGTGCCAGCAGTGAACAGGGTTTTGGGCGATCCTACAATGAGCAGTTCTTC. Amino acids: CASSEQGFGRSYNEQFF.

A few counts support this clonotype. The gene calls are TRBV20-1 and TRBJ2-7; 8 nucleotides match TRBD2. The length of the CDR3 is 15 residues. The germline gives CDR1 DFQATT, CDR2 SNEGSKA (reference sequence). Germline trimming cut 5 bases from V and 5 bases from J; bases unmatched to any gene: 14. CDR3 amino acids: CSAPESGAGVDEQYF. CDR3 DNA sequence: TGCAGTGCTCCAGAGTCAGGAGCGGGAGTCGACGAGCAGTACTTC.

This clonotype was detected a few times. Here the CDR3 reads CSARDPSGRAPEQYF. The CDR3 DNA is TGCAGTGCTAGAGACCCTAGCGGGAGGGCCCCCGAGCAGTACTTC. J is TRBJ2-7 and V is TRBV20-1, with TRBD2 matching 12 bases. Germline lookup yields CDR1 DFQATT and CDR2 SNEGSKA (reference sequence). V shed 0 bases and J 6 bases; nucleotides not matched to a gene: 6. The CDR3 totals 15 residues.

This clonotype has a handful of counts. The chain links TRBV6-4 to TRBJ1-4; TRBD1 is a possible D gene (6 bases). The length of the CDR3 is 15 residues. Germline V gene sequence: CDR1 MRHNA, CDR2 SNTAGT. The V end lost 2 bases, the J end lost 4 bases, and 11 bases lay between the germline ends. The CDR3 spells CASSDVQGYNEKLFF. The CDR3 DNA reads as TGTGCCAGCAGTGACGTACAGGGTTATAATGAAAAACTGTTTTTT.

This chain joins TRBV25-1 and TRBJ1-1; D remains ambiguous. This CDR3 has 11 residues. The V end lost 5 bases, the J end lost 8 bases, and 9 bases lay between the germline ends. CDR1 and CDR2 from the germline V gene are MGHDK and SYGVNS. CDR3 nucleotides: TGTGCCAGCAGTATCCACGGGGAAGCTTTCTTT. Amino acid sequence: CASSIHGEAFF.

The chain employs TRBV5-1 and TRBJ2-1; weak D call: TRBD2 (6 bases). The CDR3 is made up of 15 amino acids. The germline gives CDR1 SGHRS, CDR2 YFSETQ. Trimming removed 8 bases from V and 0 bases from J, with 15 bases in between. The DNA of the CDR3 is TGCGCCAGTAGACCGAGCGGGCCCTCCTACAATGAGCAGTTCTTC. Its protein is CASRPSGPSYNEQFF. Looking up the rest from reference TRBV5-1 and TRBJ2-1 gives the full variable domain: KAGVTQTPRYLIKTRGQQVTLSCSPISGHRSVSWYQQTPGQGLQFLFEYFSETQRNKGNFPGRFSGRQFSNSRSEMNVSTLELGDSALYLCASRPSGPSYNEQFFGPGTRLTVL.

This clonotype is a singleton in its sample. The V call is TRBV6-1, the J call TRBJ1-2; D ambiguous. Trimming removed 7 bases at V and 4 bases at J, with 16 bases between. The CDR3 runs 14 residues. Germline loops: CDR1 MNHNS, CDR2 SASEGT. CDR3 DNA sequence: TGTGCCAGCACCCCCGAGGGTTGGGGCTATGGCTACACCTTC. Protein: CASTPEGWGYGYTF.

The chain is built from TRBV12-5 and TRBJ1-2; 8 bases agree with TRBD1. This CDR3 contains 15 residues. Trimming cost V 5 bases and J 0 bases; bases outside gene matches: 5. Germline assignment: CDR1 LGHNT and CDR2 FRNRAP. The CDR3 DNA follows: TGTGCTAGTGGTCTGACGACAGGGGCTAACTATGGCTACACCTTC. Protein: CASGLTTGANYGYTF.

Only a few counts were recorded for this clonotype. V and J are TRBV3-1 and TRBJ2-2; D may be TRBD2 (5 bases). This CDR3 has 15 amino acids. The ends were cut back, 2 bases at V and 4 bases at J, with 11 bases in the middle. Per the germline V gene, CDR1 is LGHDT and CDR2 is YNNKEL (reference sequence). The CDR3 DNA follows: TGTGCCAGCAGCCAAAGGGTGGGGAGCACCGGGGAGCTGTTTTTT. It encodes CASSQRVGSTGELFF.

This clonotype was counted a few times. V and J are TRBV4-1 and TRBJ1-2; no clear D gene. This CDR3 spans 15 amino acids. Germline assignment: CDR1 MGHRA and CDR2 YSYEKL. Trimming cost V 5 bases and J 4 bases, with 17 bases left between them. The CDR3: CASSDQSLRGYGYTF. In DNA, the CDR3 is TGCGCCAGCAGCGATCAGAGCCTCCGGGGCTATGGCTACACCTTC.

The gene calls are TRBV5-1 and TRBJ2-1, with 14 nucleotides matching TRBD2. This CDR3 spans 18 amino acids. J lost 7 bases, V lost 4 bases, and 13 bases had no gene match. Per germline, CDR1 SGHRS and CDR2 YFSETQ. The chain's CDR3 is CASSPGTSGRRGRNEQFF. The CDR3 nucleotides read TGCGCCAGCAGCCCCGGGACTAGCGGGAGAAGGGGGCGGAATGAGCAGTTCTTC.

This CDR3 is CASSFYVVAGEGTDTQYF. The DNA of the CDR3 is TGTGCCAGCAGTTTTTATGTTGTAGCGGGAGAGGGCACAGATACGCAGTATTTT. This rearrangement joins TRBV5-6 to TRBJ2-3; 9 nucleotides line up with TRBD2. Trimming took 5 bases from V and 1 from J; bases not matched to a gene: 14. The CDR3 is 18 amino acids. The germline V gene encodes CDR1 SGHDT and CDR2 YYEEEE.

In its sample, this clonotype was seen a few times. The V call is TRBV28, the J call TRBJ1-3; tentative D call: TRBD1 (5 bases). This CDR3 contains 14 residues. Germline values: CDR1 MDHEN, CDR2 SYDVKM. Trimming shortened V by 6 bases and J by 4 bases, and 13 bases separated the two germline ends. The CDR3 loop reads CASRSRVYGNTIYF. CDR3 DNA sequence: TGTGCCAGCAGATCCAGGGTTTACGGAAACACCATATATTTT.

V is TRBV4-2 and J is TRBJ2-2; weak D call: TRBD2 (6 bases). Germline lookup yields CDR1 LGHNA and CDR2 YNFKEQ. Trimming removed 2 bases from V and 7 bases from J, with 11 bases in between. The CDR3 has 14 residues. CDR3 region: CASSQSGARGELFF. The CDR3 bases are TGTGCCAGCAGCCAATCGGGAGCTCGCGGGGAGCTGTTTTTT.